This T cell receptor (beta chain) appears in the sequencing data of a study of cytomegalovirus exposure and HLA in healthy donors. Findings and limits, study-wide: The study listed 150 to 200 cytomegalovirus-associated TCR beta chains.

The CDR3 has 17 residues. Trimming removed 4 bases from V and 5 bases from J; junction bases left unmatched: 15. Germline V gene sequence: CDR1 SGHKS, CDR2 YYEKEE (reference sequence). Concerning this clone itself: Its specificity is not known.

PCR used 60 Vbeta primers and 13 Jbeta primers. Only in-frame clones appear in the TCRdb table, and some are missing; sequencing was by immunoSEQ multiplex PCR. Here the sample spans about 160,000 clones, around 78% being singletons. The chain uses TRBV5-5 and TRBJ2-5; TRBD2 aligns across 9 bases. Sequencing was carried out using PBMCs. The sequence was obtained from a woman between 40 and 50 years old in good health and CMV-seronegative. Here the CDR3 reads CASSTAGGASWGETQYF. The CDR3 DNA sequence: TGTGCCAGCAGCACCGCGGGGGGGGCCAGTTGGGGGGAGACCCAGTACTTC.